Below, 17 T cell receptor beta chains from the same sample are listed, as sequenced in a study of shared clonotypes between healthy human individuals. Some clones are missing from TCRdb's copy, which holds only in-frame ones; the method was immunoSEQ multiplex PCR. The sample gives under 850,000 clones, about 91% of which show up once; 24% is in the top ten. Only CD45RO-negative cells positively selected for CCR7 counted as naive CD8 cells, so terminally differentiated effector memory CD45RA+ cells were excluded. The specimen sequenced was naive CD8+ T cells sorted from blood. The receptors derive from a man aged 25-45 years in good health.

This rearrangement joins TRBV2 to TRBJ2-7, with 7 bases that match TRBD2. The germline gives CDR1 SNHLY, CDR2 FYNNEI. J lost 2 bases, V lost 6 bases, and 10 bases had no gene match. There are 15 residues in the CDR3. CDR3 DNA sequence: TGTGCCAGCAGGGTATTCGCGGGAGTTCCCTACGAGCAGTACTTC. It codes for CASRVFAGVPYEQYF.

The CDR3 spells CASSFPGRHNEQFF. CDR3 DNA sequence: TGTGCCAGCAGTTTTCCGGGACGTCACAATGAGCAGTTCTTC. The chain couples TRBV28 to TRBJ2-1; D might be TRBD1 or TRBD2, each matching 5 bases. CDR3 length: 14 amino acids. Germline V lookup: CDR1 MDHEN, CDR2 SYDVKM. V dropped 3 bases and J dropped 5 bases, with 11 bases sitting between them.

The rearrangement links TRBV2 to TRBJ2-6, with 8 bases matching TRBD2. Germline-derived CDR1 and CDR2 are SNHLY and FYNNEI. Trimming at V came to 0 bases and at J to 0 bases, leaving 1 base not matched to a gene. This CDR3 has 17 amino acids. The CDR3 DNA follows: TGTGCCAGCAGTGAAGCGGCGGGGGGCTCTGGGGCCAACGTCCTGACTTTC. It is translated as CASSEAAGGSGANVLTF.

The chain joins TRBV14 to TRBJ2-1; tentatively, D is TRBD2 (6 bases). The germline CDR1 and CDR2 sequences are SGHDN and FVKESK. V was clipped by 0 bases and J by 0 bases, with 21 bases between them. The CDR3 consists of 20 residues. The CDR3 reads CASSQDSPFRIGSSYNEQFF. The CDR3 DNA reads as TGTGCCAGCAGCCAAGACTCCCCGTTTCGCATCGGGAGCTCCTACAATGAGCAGTTCTTC.

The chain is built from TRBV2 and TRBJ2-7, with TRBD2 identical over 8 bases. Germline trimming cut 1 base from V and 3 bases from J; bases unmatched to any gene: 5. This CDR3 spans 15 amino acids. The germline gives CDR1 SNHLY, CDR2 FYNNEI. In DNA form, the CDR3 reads TGTGCCAGCAGTGAAGATTACGGGAGGGACTACGAGCAGTACTTC. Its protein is CASSEDYGRDYEQYF.

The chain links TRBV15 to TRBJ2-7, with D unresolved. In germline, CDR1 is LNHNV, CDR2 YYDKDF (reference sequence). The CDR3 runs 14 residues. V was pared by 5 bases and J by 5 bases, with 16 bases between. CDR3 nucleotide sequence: TGTGCCACCAGCTCTGTGAACAATCGGAACGAGCAGTACTTC. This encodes CATSSVNNRNEQYF.

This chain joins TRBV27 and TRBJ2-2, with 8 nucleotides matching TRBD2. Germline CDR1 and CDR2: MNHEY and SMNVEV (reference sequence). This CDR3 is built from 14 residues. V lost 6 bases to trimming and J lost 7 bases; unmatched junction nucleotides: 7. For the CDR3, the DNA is TGTGCCAGCAGACTAGCGGAGGGGTACGGGGAGCTGTTTTTT. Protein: CASRLAEGYGELFF.

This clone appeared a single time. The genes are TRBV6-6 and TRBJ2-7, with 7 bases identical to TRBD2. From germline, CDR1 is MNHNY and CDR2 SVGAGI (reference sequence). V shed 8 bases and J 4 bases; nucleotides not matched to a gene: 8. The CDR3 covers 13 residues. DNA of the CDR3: TGTGCCAGCCGAGCGGGACCTGAATACGAGCAGTACTTC. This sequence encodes CASRAGPEYEQYF.

The CDR3 region is CASSLGASDREQFF. CDR3 DNA sequence: TGTGCCAGCAGCTTAGGGGCTAGCGATCGTGAGCAGTTCTTC. The chain combines TRBV7-9 with TRBJ2-1; a possible D gene is TRBD2 (6 bases). There are 14 residues in the CDR3. Germline V gene sequence: CDR1 SEHNR, CDR2 FQNEAQ (reference sequence). The ends were cut back, 1 base at V and 9 bases at J, with 13 bases in the middle.

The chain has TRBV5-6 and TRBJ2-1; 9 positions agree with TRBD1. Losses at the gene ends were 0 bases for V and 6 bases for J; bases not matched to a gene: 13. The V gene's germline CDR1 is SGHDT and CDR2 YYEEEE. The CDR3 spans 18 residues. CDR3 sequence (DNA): TGTGCCAGCAGCTTGGGATCATCCGGGACAGGGCCCCGCAATGAGCAGTTCTTC. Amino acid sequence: CASSLGSSGTGPRNEQFF.

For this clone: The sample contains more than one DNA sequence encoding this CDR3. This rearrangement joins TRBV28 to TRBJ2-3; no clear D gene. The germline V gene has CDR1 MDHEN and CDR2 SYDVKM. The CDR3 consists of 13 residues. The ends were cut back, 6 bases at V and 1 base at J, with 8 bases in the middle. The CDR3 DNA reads TGTGCCAGCAGCCTACAAGGCACAGATACGCAGTATTTT. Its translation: CASSLQGTDTQYF.

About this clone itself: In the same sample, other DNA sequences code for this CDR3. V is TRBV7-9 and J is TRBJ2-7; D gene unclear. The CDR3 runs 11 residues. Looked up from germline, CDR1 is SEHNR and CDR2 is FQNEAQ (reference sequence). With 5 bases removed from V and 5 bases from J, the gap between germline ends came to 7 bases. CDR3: CASSPSDEQYF. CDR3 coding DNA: TGTGCCAGCAGCCCATCAGACGAGCAGTACTTC.

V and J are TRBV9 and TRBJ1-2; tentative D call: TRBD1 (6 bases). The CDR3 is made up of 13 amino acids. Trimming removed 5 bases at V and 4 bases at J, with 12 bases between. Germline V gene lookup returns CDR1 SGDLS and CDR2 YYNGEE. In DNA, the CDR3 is TGTGCCAGCAGTACACAGGGACTCTATGGCTACACCTTC. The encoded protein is CASSTQGLYGYTF.

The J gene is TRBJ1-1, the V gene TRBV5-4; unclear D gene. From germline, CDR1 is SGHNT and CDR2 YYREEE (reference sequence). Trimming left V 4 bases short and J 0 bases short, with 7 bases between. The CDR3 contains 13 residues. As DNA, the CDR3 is TGTGCCAGCAGCGCAGTGTTGAACACTGAAGCTTTCTTT. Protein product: CASSAVLNTEAFF. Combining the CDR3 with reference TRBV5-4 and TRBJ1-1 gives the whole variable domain ETGVTQSPTHLIKTRGQQVTLRCSSQSGHNTVSWYQQALGQGPQFIFQYYREEENGRGNFPPRFSGLQFPNYSSELNVNALELDDSALYLCASSAVLNTEAFFGQGTRLTVV.

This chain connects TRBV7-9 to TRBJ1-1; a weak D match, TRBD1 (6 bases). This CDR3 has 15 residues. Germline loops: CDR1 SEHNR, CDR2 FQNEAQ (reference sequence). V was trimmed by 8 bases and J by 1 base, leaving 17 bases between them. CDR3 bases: TGTGCCAGCTCCCGCCCGGGACACTCGAACACTGAAGCTTTCTTT. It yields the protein CASSRPGHSNTEAFF.

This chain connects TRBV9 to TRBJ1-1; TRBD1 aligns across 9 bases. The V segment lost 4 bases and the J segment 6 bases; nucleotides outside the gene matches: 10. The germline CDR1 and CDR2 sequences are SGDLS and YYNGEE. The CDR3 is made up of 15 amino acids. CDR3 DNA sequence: TGTGCCAGCAGCACCCGGGACAGGGCTCACCCTGAAGCTTTCTTT. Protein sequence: CASSTRDRAHPEAFF.

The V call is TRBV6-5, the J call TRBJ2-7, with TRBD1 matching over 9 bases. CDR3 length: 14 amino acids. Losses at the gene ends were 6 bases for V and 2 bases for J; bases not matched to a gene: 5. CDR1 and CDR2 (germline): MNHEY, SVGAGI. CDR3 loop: CASSLGQGAYEQYF. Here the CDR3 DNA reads TGTGCCAGCAGCCTGGGACAGGGTGCCTACGAGCAGTACTTC.